The clone carrying this T cell receptor (beta chain) has a single count. The sample belongs to a study of blood T cell repertoires in COVID-19. Overall study context: The samples span acute and convalescent COVID-19 from the United States, Italy and Spain. T cells, B-cell-depleted T cells, or PBMCs provided the cDNA or gDNA that served as material.

Authors' analysis steps: Amplifying reference gene primers gave estimates of nucleated cell counts. Data came from immunoSEQ multiplex PCR; TCRdb stores just in-frame clones and leaves some out. Clone size and the V and J calls come from that table; the DNA yielded D and trimming. The table has some 200,000 clones, around three quarters seen once. The receptor's source is a woman aged 70-85 years with acute or convalescent COVID-19. The specimen was peripheral blood.

The CDR3 sequence is CASSQDRRAGGSGYTF. Written as DNA, the CDR3 is TGTGCCAGCAGCCAAGATCGTAGGGCCGGGGGGAGTGGCTACACCTTC. This chain joins TRBV4-2 and TRBJ1-2; maybe TRBD1 (5 bases). The V end lost 0 bases, the J end lost 7 bases, and 18 bases lay between the germline ends. CDR1 LGHNA and CDR2 YNFKEQ come from the germline V gene. The CDR3 sequence is 16 residues long.